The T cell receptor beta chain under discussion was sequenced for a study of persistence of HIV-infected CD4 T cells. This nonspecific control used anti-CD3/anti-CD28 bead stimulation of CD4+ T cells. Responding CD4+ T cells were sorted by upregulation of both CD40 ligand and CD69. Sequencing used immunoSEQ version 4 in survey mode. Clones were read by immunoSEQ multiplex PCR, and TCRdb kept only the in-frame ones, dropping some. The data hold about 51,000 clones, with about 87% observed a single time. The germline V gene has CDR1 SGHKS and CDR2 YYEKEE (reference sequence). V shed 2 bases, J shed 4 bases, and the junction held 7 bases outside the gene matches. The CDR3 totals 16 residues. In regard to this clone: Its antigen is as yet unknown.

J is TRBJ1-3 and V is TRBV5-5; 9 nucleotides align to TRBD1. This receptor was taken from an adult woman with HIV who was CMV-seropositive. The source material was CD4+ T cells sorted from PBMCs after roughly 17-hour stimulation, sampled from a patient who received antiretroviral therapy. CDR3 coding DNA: TGTGCCAGCAGCTTAAACAGGGGGCAACTCGGAAACACCATATATTTT. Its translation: CASSLNRGQLGNTIYF.